These T cell receptor beta chains were read from a single sample in a study of blood T cell repertoires in COVID-19. The table came from immunoSEQ multiplex PCR; TCRdb's copy has only in-frame clones and leaves some out. The repertoire holds 95,000 to 150,000 clones, with about 80% as singletons. Material: peripheral blood. The source of these receptors is a human donor in a cohort sampled during active COVID-19. Each CDR3 is given with its conserved first and last residue. Each record gives: clone size, V gene, J gene, D gene, CDR3 protein, CDR3 DNA. D genes are given only for firm matches. A clone size is listed for some rows: how often the clone was seen (once, few, many), or a class if it is expanded.

abundance: once; v_gene: TRBV6-5; j_gene: TRBJ1-2; d_gene: -; CDR3aa: CASMSSLNYGYTF; CDR3nt: TGTGCCAGCATGTCAAGCCTTAACTATGGCTACACCTTC
abundance: -; v_gene: TRBV4-3; j_gene: TRBJ2-5; d_gene: -; CDR3aa: CASSQGYPGETQYF; CDR3nt: TGCGCCAGCAGCCAAGGATACCCAGGGGAGACCCAGTACTTC
abundance: -; v_gene: TRBV23-1; j_gene: TRBJ2-7; d_gene: TRBD1; CDR3aa: CASSPRRTGLSYEQYF; CDR3nt: TGCGCCAGCAGTCCGCGGCGGACAGGTCTCTCCTACGAGCAGTACTTC
abundance: -; v_gene: TRBV19; j_gene: TRBJ1-1; d_gene: -; CDR3aa: CASTQGSTEAFF; CDR3nt: TGTGCCAGCACCCAGGGGAGTACTGAAGCTTTCTTT
abundance: -; v_gene: TRBV2; j_gene: TRBJ1-2; d_gene: -; CDR3aa: CASTRERQPEGYTF; CDR3nt: TGTGCCAGCACGCGCGAGAGACAGCCCGAGGGCTACACCTTC
abundance: -; v_gene: TRBV5-6; j_gene: TRBJ2-1; d_gene: -; CDR3aa: CASSFVERTLGNEQFF; CDR3nt: TGTGCCAGCAGCTTTGTAGAGCGGACCCTGGGCAATGAGCAGTTCTTC
abundance: -; v_gene: TRBV7-2; j_gene: TRBJ1-3; d_gene: -; CDR3aa: CASSLVAGYGNTIYF; CDR3nt: TGTGCCAGCAGCTTAGTGGCAGGTTACGGAAACACCATATATTTT
abundance: -; v_gene: TRBV6-4; j_gene: TRBJ2-7; d_gene: TRBD2; CDR3aa: CASWILAASSSYEQYF; CDR3nt: TGTGCCAGCTGGATACTAGCGGCCTCAAGCTCCTACGAGCAGTACTTC
abundance: once; v_gene: TRBV27; j_gene: TRBJ2-7; d_gene: TRBD1; CDR3aa: CASSYYRGRAPYEQYF; CDR3nt: TGTGCCAGCAGTTACTACAGGGGACGGGCCCCCTACGAGCAGTACTTC
abundance: few; v_gene: TRBV5-1; j_gene: TRBJ2-7; d_gene: -; CDR3aa: CASSPGIASTYEQYF; CDR3nt: TGCGCCAGCAGCCCCGGGATAGCATCTACCTACGAGCAGTACTTC